Ten or more counts support the clone carrying this TCR beta chain. The record originates from a study of human T cells and chemical hapten exposure. Study overall: DPC at 2% was the sensitizing agent, placed on 2 cm by 2 cm of upper inner arm skin. During the roughly 23-week study period, patients had diphenylcyclopropenone applied to the scalp every week. Small pooled library volume differences chiefly drove per-sample TCR yield variation.

The CDR3 extends over 15 amino acids. Germline lookup yields CDR1 MNHEY and CDR2 SVGAGI. V gave up 0 bases and J gave up 3 bases, with 9 bases separating them. Stated time point: pre-sensitization, week 0. Stated treatment: therapeutic diphenylcyclopropenone sensitization with weekly scalp DPC. Extraction of total RNA was performed on unfractionated whole blood. TCRdb re-derived calls from the RACE reads in MiXCR, one entry per CDR3 protein. The table shows approximately 320,000 distinct CDR3 sequences, with 5.5% occurring only once. The sequence was collected from a woman between 18 and 30 years old with alopecia areata. Some clones in this sample may be carry-over from other donors' samples. The chain links TRBV6-5 to TRBJ1-5; D gene ambiguous. The material was whole blood, obtained in connection with sensitization to the hapten diphenylcyclopropenone (DPC). Written as DNA, the CDR3 is TGTGCCAGCAGTTACTCTGGAGGTGACAATCAGCCCCAGCATTTT. Protein sequence: CASSYSGGDNQPQHF.